This is a list of T cell receptor beta chains from one sample in a study of T cell responses to AZD1222 COVID-19 vaccine. The protocol was immunoSEQ multiplex PCR, while the TCRdb copy is restricted to in-frame clones and leaves out a portion. The sample contains fewer than 80,000 clones, more than 65% of which appear only once. The specimen was peripheral blood, collected on day 0 of MenACWY control vaccination. The receptors derive from an adult in good health. CDR3s include the opening cysteine and the closing phenylalanine or tryptophan. Fields, in order: V gene, clone size, D gene, J gene, CDR3 DNA, CDR3 protein. A D gene is named only where the DNA matches it firmly. The size of a clone is reported for some rows only, either as once, few or many, or as a class for expanded clones.

TRBV4-3	NA	TRBD2	TRBJ2-7	TGCGCCAGCAGCCAAAGGGCGGGACTACCCTACGAGCAGTACTTC	CASSQRAGLPYEQYF
TRBV2	NA	NA	TRBJ1-1	TGTGCCAGCAGTGAGGGCCTCGGCACTGAAGCTTTCTTT	CASSEGLGTEAFF
TRBV28	once	TRBD1	TRBJ1-5	TGTGCCAGCAGTTTGGGGGACAGGGAACAGCCCCAGCATTTT	CASSLGDREQPQHF
TRBV28	NA	NA	TRBJ1-5	TGTGCCAGCACCGGCGGGGGGGGCCCGGGACAGCCCCAGCATTTT	CASTGGGGPGQPQHF
TRBV4-1	few	NA	TRBJ2-7	TGCGCCAGCAGCCAAGCTTGGACAGCCACCCCTTACGAGCAGTACTTC	CASSQAWTATPYEQYF
TRBV5-1	few	NA	TRBJ2-1	TGCGCCTCCTCCCCGGGGGCCAATGAGCAGTTCTTC	CASSPGANEQFF
TRBV21-1	NA	NA	TRBJ1-6	TGTGCCAGCAGCAAGCAGGGGCAGAGTTCACCCCTCCACTTT	CASSKQGQSSPLHF
TRBV6-1	NA	NA	TRBJ1-2	TGTGCCAGCAGTGAAGCGGCCAGGAGTATAGATGGCTACACCTTC	CASSEAARSIDGYTF
TRBV5-6	NA	NA	TRBJ1-2	TGTGCCAGCAGCAAGACAGTGGGGGACTATGGCTACACCTTC	CASSKTVGDYGYTF
TRBV5-8	few	NA	TRBJ1-5	TGTGCCAGCAGCTTGGCCGGGGGTCTCCGATGGCCCCAGCATTTT	CASSLAGGLRWPQHF
TRBV30	few	NA	TRBJ1-2	TGTGCCTGGAGCATAAATGCGGTGTCAGGTGGCTACACCTTC	CAWSINAVSGGYTF
TRBV7-9	once	NA	TRBJ2-5	TGTGCCAGCAGCTTACTACTCCCACAAGAGACCCAGTACTTC	CASSLLLPQETQYF
TRBV6-5	NA	NA	TRBJ2-7	TGTGCCAGCAGTCGGGACGGAACCTACGAGCAGTACTTC	CASSRDGTYEQYF
TRBV2	NA	NA	TRBJ2-7	TGTGCCAGCAGTGAAATGGGGTTCGGTTCCTACGAGCAGTACTTC	CASSEMGFGSYEQYF
TRBV7-2	NA	NA	TRBJ1-5	TGTGCCAGCAGCTTAGAACAGGGTTTCAATCAGCCCCAGCATTTT	CASSLEQGFNQPQHF
TRBV7-8	NA	NA	TRBJ1-1	TGTGCCAGCAGCCCTAGAGGGAGGACTGACACTGAAGCTTTCTTT	CASSPRGRTDTEAFF